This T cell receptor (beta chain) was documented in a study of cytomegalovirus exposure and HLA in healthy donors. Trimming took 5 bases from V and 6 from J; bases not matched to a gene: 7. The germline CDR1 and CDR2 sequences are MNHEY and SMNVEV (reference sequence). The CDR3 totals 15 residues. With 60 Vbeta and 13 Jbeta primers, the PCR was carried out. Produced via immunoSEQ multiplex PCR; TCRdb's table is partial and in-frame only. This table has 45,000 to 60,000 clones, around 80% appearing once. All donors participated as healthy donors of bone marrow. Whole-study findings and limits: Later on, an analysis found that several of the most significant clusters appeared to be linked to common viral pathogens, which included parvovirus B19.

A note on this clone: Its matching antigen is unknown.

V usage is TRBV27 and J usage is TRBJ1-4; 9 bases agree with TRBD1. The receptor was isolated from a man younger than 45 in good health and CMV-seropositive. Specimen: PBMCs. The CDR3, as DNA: TGTGCCAGCAGTCTCTTCCGGGACAGGGATGAAAAACTGTTTTTT. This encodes CASSLFRDRDEKLFF.